The present TCR beta chain was sequenced within a study of PD-L1 blockade in urothelial cancer (TCRdb year 2017). Broadly, across the study: Every patient began therapy at some point between 2013 and 2015 and was given atezolizumab 1,200 mg intravenously every 3 weeks. The study, an exploratory multi-omic analysis, examined somatic, immune and clinical correlates of response to PD-L1 blockade with atezolizumab in urothelial cancer. About nine tenths of the roughly 29 patients were identified as males with urothelial cancer of bladder origin, and a prior smoking history was reported by 18 of 29 patients. Blood samples were analyzed at 3 weeks after treatment start (second dose) and at 6 weeks after treatment start. Patients had an ECOG performance status of 0 or 1 and had received between 0 and 3 prior chemotherapy regimens. In the same patients who had TCR sequencing, pretreatment tumors also underwent whole exome sequencing and RNA sequencing. Durable clinical benefit was achieved by nine patients but not by the remaining 20. Pretreatment tumor samples, along with matched peripheral blood collected serially before and after atezolizumab treatment, underwent TCR sequencing. Durable clinical benefit was defined as progression-free survival longer than 6 months, and TCR features were also tested against progression-free and overall survival. Blood samples gave median yields of around 150,000 T cells and 80,000 or so unique TCRs, along with a median clonality of 0.080. Pretreatment blood TCR-seq was available for about 30 patients, at least one posttreatment blood collection was obtained for 24 patients, and tumor TCR-seq was available for 24 patients. General study outcomes and caveats: Because the sample size was small (n ≈ 27) and many exploratory analyses were performed, the results are intended to be hypothesis-generating. Improved progression-free and overall survival was associated with having pretreatment peripheral blood TCR clonality below the median. Patients with durable benefit showed greater expansion of tumor-associated TCR clones in peripheral blood 3 weeks after starting treatment (n ≈ 22, p = 0.022).

From V the trimming removes 2 bases and from J it removes 3 bases, while the gene matches leave 7 bases of the junction unaccounted for. For CDR1 and CDR2, the germline V gene lists SNHLY and FYNNEI. The CDR3 has 16 amino acids, counting the end cysteine and phenylalanine. Here the CDR3 DNA is all that survives: 48 bases in frame from base 1. For this clone: Its antigen target is currently unknown. Base quality data are lacking; no much larger clone is found one base away.

The time point label of this sample denotes: pretreatment peripheral blood. The cohort included some 30 patients with locally advanced or metastatic urothelial carcinoma who were treated at Memorial Sloan Kettering on a trial protocol. Peripheral blood mononuclear cells were collected pretreatment and during treatment, with between 1 and 8 total time points per patient. The Qiagen DNeasy Blood extraction kit was used to purify genomic DNA from total PBMCs and from tumor samples. PBMCs were collected pretreatment and during treatment and were isolated and stored as previously described. Synthetic TCR analog templates were spiked into each PCR to estimate absolute template abundance from read counts. The immunoSEQ assay was used to amplify TCRbeta CDR3 regions from genomic DNA with bias-controlled V and J gene primers. Sequencing of rearranged TCRbeta segments was done at approximately 20X coverage. The paper's data handling went like this. Clustering was used to correct sequencing errors, and CDR3s were annotated against IMGT to assign V, D and J genes. Only productive TCRbeta rearrangements were used in downstream analyses, excluding out-of-frame or stop-codon sequences. Clonality was calculated as one minus the Shannon entropy normalized by the log of the number of unique productive sequences. Clones differing between time points or between blood and tumor were identified using Fisher's exact test with Benjamini-Hochberg correction, with an adjusted p below 0.01 applied as the threshold. TCRdb holds this immuneACCESS table with in-frame rearrangements only. Some clones are missing; in checked studies, unresolved V genes explain under half, and the rest has no known cause. The DNA was the basis for D and trimming; V, J and clone size are from that table. The sample table holds tens of thousands of clones, of which 65% to 90% were seen once. Under 3.5% of the sample comes from the top ten.

This specimen consisted of PBMCs, obtained around atezolizumab (anti-PD-L1) treatment. The rearranged segments are TRBV2 and TRBJ1-5, and TRBD1 aligns with 7 junction nucleotides. The source is a man aged 65 to 79 with urothelial cancer. CDR3 protein: CASSEPRGLVNQPQHF. The nucleotide sequence reads as follows: TGTGCCAGCAGTGAACCAAGGGGGCTTGTCAATCAGCCCCAGCATTTT. Reference TRBV2 and TRBJ1-5 genes cover what lies past the CDR3, so the full variable domain is EPEVTQTPSHQVTQMGQEVILRCVPISNHLYFYWYRQILGQKVEFLVSFYNNEISEKSEIFDDQFSVERPDGSNFTLKIRSTKLEDSAMYFCASSEPRGLVNQPQHFGDGTRLSIL.